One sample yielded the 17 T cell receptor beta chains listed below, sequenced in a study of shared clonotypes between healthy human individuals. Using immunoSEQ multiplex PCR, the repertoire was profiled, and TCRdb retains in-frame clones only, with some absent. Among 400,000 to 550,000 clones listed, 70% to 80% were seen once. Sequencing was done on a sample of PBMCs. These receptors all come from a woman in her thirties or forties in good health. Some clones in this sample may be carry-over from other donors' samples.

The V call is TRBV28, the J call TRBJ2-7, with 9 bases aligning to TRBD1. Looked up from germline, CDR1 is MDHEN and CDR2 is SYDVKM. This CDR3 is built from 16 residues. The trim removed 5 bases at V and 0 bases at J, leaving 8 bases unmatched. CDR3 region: CASSTPGTGYSYEQYF. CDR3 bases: TGTGCCAGCAGTACCCCCGGGACAGGGTACTCCTACGAGCAGTACTTC.

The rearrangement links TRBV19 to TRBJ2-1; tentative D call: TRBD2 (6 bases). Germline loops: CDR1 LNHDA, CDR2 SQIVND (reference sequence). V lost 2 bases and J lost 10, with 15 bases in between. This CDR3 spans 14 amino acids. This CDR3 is CASSIREKSGEQFF. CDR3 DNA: TGTGCCAGTAGTATACGGGAGAAGTCAGGGGAGCAGTTCTTC.

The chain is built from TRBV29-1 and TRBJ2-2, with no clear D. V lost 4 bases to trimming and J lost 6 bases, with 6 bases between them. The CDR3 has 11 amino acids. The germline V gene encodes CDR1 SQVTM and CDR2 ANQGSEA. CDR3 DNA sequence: TGCAGCGTTGCAAGCGCCGGGGAGCTGTTTTTT. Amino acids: CSVASAGELFF.

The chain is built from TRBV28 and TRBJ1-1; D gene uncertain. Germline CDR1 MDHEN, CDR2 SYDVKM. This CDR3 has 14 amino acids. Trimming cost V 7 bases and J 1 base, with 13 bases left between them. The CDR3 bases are TGTGCCAGCATCCGGACGGCAAGGAACACTGAAGCTTTCTTT. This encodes CASIRTARNTEAFF.

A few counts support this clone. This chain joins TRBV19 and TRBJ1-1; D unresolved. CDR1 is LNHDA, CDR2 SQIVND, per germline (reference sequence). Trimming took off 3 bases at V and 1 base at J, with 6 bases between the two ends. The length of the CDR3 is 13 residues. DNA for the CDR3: TGTGCCAGTAGTATTCAGGAGAACACTGAAGCTTTCTTT. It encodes CASSIQENTEAFF.

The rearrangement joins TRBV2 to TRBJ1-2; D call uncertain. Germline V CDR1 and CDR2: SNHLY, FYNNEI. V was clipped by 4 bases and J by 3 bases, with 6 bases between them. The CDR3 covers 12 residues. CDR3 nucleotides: TGTGCCAGCAGTGTGGGATACTATGGCTACACCTTC. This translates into CASSVGYYGYTF.

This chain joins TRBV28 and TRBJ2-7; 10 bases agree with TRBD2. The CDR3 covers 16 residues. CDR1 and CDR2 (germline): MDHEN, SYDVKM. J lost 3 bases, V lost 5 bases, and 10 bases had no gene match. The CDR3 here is CASSGPPTSGVYEQYF. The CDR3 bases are TGTGCCAGCAGTGGGCCGCCCACTAGCGGGGTCTACGAGCAGTACTTC.

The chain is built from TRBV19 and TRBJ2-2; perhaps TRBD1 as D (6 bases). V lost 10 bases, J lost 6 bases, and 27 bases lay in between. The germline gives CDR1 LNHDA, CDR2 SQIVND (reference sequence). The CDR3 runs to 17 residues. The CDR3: CATRRGRGNGLAGELFF. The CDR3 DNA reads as TGTGCCACCCGACGGGGCAGGGGAAATGGGTTGGCCGGGGAGCTGTTTTTT. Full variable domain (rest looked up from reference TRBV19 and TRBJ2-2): DGGITQSPKYLFRKEGQNVTLSCEQNLNHDAMYWYRQDPGQGLRLIYYSQIVNDFQKGDIAEGYSVSREKKESFPLTVTSAQKNPTAFYLCATRRGRGNGLAGELFFGEGSRLTVL.

The DNA of the CDR3 is TGTGCCAGCAGCTCCTGGCAGAGCTCCTACGAGCAGTACTTC. This encodes CASSSWQSSYEQYF. The V and J genes are TRBV14 and TRBJ2-7; D unclear. This CDR3 region has 14 residues. Germline CDR1 reads SGHDN; CDR2 reads FVKESK. V lost 5 bases and J 0 bases, leaving 11 bases between the germline ends.

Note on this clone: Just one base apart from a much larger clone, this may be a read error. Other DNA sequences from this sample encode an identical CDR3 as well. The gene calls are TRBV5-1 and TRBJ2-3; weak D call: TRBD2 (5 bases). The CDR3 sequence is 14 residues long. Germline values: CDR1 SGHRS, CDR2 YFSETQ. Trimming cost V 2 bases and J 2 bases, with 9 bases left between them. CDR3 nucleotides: TGCGCCAGCAGCTTCGGAGGACCCACAGATACGCAGTATTTT. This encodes CASSFGGPTDTQYF.

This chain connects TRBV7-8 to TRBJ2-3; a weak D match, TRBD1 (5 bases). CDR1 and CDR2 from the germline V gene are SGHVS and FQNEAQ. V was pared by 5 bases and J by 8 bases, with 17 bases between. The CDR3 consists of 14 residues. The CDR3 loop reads CASSPRPGLGTQYF. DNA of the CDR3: TGTGCCAGCAGCCCTAGGCCAGGGTTAGGTACGCAGTATTTT.

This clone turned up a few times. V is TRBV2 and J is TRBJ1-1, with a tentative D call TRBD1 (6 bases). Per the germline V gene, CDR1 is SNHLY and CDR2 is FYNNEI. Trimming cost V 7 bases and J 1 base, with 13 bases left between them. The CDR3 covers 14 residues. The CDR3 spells CASKPGHPNTEAFF. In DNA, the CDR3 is TGTGCCAGCAAGCCGGGACACCCGAACACTGAAGCTTTCTTT.

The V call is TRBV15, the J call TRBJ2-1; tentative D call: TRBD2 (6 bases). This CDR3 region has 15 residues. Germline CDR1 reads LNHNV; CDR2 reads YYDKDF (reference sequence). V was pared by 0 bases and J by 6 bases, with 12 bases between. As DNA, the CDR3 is TGTGCCACCAGCAGAGATCACGGGAGTTTCAATGAGCAGTTCTTC. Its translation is CATSRDHGSFNEQFF.

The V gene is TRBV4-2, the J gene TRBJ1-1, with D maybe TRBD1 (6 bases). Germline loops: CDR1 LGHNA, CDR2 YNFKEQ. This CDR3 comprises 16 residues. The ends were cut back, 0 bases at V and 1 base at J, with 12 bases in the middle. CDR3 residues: CASSQEVGGGNTEAFF. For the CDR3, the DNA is TGTGCCAGCAGCCAAGAAGTCGGGGGCGGGAACACTGAAGCTTTCTTT.

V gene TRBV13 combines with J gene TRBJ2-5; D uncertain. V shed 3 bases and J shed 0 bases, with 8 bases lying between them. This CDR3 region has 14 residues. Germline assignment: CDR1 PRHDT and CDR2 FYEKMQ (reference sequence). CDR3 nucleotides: TGTGCCAGCAGCTTCCTGGGGTACCAAGAGACCCAGTACTTC. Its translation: CASSFLGYQETQYF. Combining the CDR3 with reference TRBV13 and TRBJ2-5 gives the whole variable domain AAGVIQSPRHLIKEKRETATLKCYPIPRHDTVYWYQQGPGQDPQFLISFYEKMQSDKGSIPDRFSAQQFSDYHSELNMSSLELGDSALYFCASSFLGYQETQYFGPGTRLLVL.

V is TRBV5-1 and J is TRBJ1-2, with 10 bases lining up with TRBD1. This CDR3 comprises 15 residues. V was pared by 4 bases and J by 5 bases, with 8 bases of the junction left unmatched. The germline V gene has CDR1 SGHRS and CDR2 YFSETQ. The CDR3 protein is CASSPTGGPEYGYTF. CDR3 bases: TGCGCCAGCAGCCCGACAGGGGGCCCTGAATATGGCTACACCTTC.

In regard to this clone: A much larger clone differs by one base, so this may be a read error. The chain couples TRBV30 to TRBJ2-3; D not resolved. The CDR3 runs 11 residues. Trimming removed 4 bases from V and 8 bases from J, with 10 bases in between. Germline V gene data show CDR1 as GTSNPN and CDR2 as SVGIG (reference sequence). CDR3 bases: TGTGCCTGGAAACCCGTGGTTACGCAGTATTTT. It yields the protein CAWKPVVTQYF.